The clone carrying this TCR beta chain was seen repeatedly, ten times or more. Its target is not known. The CDR3 length is 11 residues. Trimming took 6 bases from V and 3 from J, leaving 5 bases between them. CDR1 and CDR2 from the germline V gene are MNHEY and SVGEGT. These data are taken from a study of blood T cells in healthy people across ages. For the second PCR, which ran for about 7 to 11 cycles, a sample-barcoded 5' primer and a J-beta primer mix were used. TCRdb used MiXCR to reprocess the 5' RACE reads, holding one entry per CDR3 protein. The data hold about 1.5 million distinct CDR3 sequences, with about 40% observed a single time. Study-wide results and caveats: TCR beta diversity, measured per million T cells, fell in a roughly linear way with age. Unknown donor CMV status possibly confounded expanded clonotype changes.

The material sequenced was blood. The V call is TRBV6-2 or TRBV6-3, the J call TRBJ2-5; no reliable D call. The TCR was taken from a woman between 18 and 29 years old in good health. The CDR3 reads CASSYKETQYF. The CDR3 DNA sequence: TGTGCCAGCAGCTACAAAGAGACCCAGTACTTC.